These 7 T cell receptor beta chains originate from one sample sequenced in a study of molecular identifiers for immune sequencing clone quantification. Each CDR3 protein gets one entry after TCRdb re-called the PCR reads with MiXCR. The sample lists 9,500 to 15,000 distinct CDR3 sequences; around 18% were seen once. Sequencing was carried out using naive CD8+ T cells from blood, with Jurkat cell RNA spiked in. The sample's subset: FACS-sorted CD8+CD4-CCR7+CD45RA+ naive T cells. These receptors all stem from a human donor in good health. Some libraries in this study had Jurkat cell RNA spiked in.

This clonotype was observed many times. Here the CDR3 reads CASSPRIGEQFF. The CDR3 bases are TGTGCCAGTAGTCCCCGTATCGGGGAGCAGTTCTTC. The chain joins TRBV19 to TRBJ2-1; D is uncertain. This CDR3 contains 12 residues. CDR1 is LNHDA and CDR2 is SQIVND in the germline V gene (reference sequence). V was clipped by 5 bases and J by 10 bases, with 12 bases between them.

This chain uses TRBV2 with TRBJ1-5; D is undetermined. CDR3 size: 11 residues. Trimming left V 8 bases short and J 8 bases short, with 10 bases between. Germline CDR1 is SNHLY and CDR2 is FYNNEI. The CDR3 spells CASGKAEPQHF. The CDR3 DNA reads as TGTGCCAGCGGAAAGGCGGAGCCCCAGCATTTT.

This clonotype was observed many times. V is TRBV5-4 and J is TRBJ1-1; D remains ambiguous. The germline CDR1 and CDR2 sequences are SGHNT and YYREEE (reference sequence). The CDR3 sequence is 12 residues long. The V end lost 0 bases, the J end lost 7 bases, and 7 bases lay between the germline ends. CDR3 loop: CASSLGLGEAFF. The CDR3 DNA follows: TGTGCCAGCAGCTTGGGCTTGGGTGAAGCTTTCTTT.

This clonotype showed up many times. CDR3 DNA sequence: TGTGCCAGCAGCTGGGGCACAGGGAGGGAGCAGTACTTC. This gives the protein CASSWGTGREQYF. The V gene is TRBV5-4, the J gene TRBJ2-7; D may be TRBD1 or TRBD2 (6 bases each). Germline CDR1 reads SGHNT; CDR2 reads YYREEE (reference sequence). The CDR3 is 13 amino acids. The V end lost 3 bases, the J end lost 7 bases, and 14 bases lay between the germline ends.

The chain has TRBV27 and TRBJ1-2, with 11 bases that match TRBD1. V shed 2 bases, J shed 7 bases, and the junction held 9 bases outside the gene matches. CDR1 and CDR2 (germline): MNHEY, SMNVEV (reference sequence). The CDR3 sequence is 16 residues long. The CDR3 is CASSLVGTGGAFGYTF. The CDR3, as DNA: TGTGCCAGCAGTTTAGTAGGGACAGGGGGAGCTTTTGGCTACACCTTC.

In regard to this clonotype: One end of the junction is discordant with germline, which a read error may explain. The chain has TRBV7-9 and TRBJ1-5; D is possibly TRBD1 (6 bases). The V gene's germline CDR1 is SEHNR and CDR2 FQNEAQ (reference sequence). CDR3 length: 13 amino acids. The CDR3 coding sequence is TGTGCCAGCCGATCAGGGGCAGACCAGCCCCAGAATTTT. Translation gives CASRSGADQPQNF.

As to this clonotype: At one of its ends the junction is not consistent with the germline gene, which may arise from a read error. The CDR3 loop reads CASMPGAYGYAF. The CDR3 coding sequence is TGTGCCAGCATGCCCGGGGCCTATGGCTACGCCTTC. This sequence joins TRBV28 and TRBJ1-2, with D possibly matching TRBD1 (5 bases). The V gene's germline CDR1 is MDHEN and CDR2 SYDVKM. This CDR3 is built from 12 residues.